One sample yielded the 30 T cell receptor beta chains listed below, sequenced in a study of control samples from healthy donors and cancer patients. Generated by immunoSEQ multiplex PCR, the TCRdb table keeps only in-frame clones and is missing some. The table includes some 120,000 clones, more than 75% detected once. The sequencing input was blood. The receptors derive from a man between 18 and 29 years old in good health.

V gene TRBV18 combines with J gene TRBJ2-7; perhaps TRBD1 as D (5 bases). V was shortened by 3 bases and J by 0 bases, with 12 bases between the two germline ends. The CDR3 contains 15 residues. Per the germline V gene, CDR1 is KGHSH and CDR2 is LQKENI. CDR3 sequence reads: CASSPGYRSSYEQYF. CDR3 DNA sequence: TGTGCCAGCTCACCCGGATACAGGAGCTCCTACGAGCAGTACTTC.

V gene TRBV10-3 combines with J gene TRBJ1-2; D uncertain. CDR1 is ENHRY and CDR2 is SYGVKD in the germline V gene. Trimming cost V 4 bases and J 4 bases, with 10 bases left between them. CDR3 length equals 13 residues. This CDR3 is CAISGRGVYGYTF. For the CDR3, the DNA is TGTGCCATCAGTGGGCGGGGAGTCTATGGCTACACCTTC.

The gene calls are TRBV29-1 and TRBJ1-5; a weak D match, TRBD1 (5 bases). In germline, CDR1 is SQVTM, CDR2 ANQGSEA. V was shortened by 3 bases and J by 4 bases, with 10 bases between the two germline ends. The CDR3 has 13 residues. The CDR3 here is CSVDTGRNQPQHF. CDR3 DNA sequence: TGCAGCGTTGATACGGGACGGAATCAGCCCCAGCATTTT.

This clone was observed once. V gene TRBV14 combines with J gene TRBJ2-6; D gene ambiguous. In germline, CDR1 is SGHDN, CDR2 FVKESK. The V end lost 5 bases, the J end lost 0 bases, and 11 bases lay between the germline ends. The CDR3 consists of 16 residues. The CDR3 spells CASSSTRFSGANVLTF. The CDR3 coding sequence is TGTGCCAGCAGCTCCACCCGTTTCTCTGGGGCCAACGTCCTGACTTTC.

CDR3 protein: CASNMAGGNEKLFF. CDR3 sequence (DNA): TGTGCCAGCAACATGGCAGGGGGTAATGAAAAACTGTTTTTT. This chain links TRBV28 with TRBJ1-4; 7 bases are a match to TRBD1. Germline V lookup: CDR1 MDHEN, CDR2 SYDVKM. V lost 7 bases, J lost 4 bases, and 6 bases stayed unmatched. The CDR3 is made up of 14 amino acids. The complete variable domain, with remaining parts taken from reference TRBV28 and TRBJ1-4, reads DVKVTQSSRYLVKRTGEKVFLECVQDMDHENMFWYRQDPGLGLRLIYFSYDVKMKEKGDIPEGYSVSREKKERFSLILESASTNQTSMYLCASNMAGGNEKLFFGSGTQLSVL.

The rearrangement joins TRBV30 to TRBJ1-2; TRBD1 matches at 8 bases. The CDR3 runs to 13 residues. The germline V gene encodes CDR1 GTSNPN and CDR2 SVGIG (reference sequence). V trimming: 0 bases; J trimming: 10 bases; junction bases outside the gene matches: 7. CDR3 residues: CAWSVDRGGFYTF. In DNA form, the CDR3 reads TGTGCCTGGAGTGTAGACAGGGGAGGGTTCTACACCTTC.

The chain combines TRBV27 with TRBJ2-2; D not certain. V was trimmed by 7 bases and J by 7 bases, leaving 10 bases between them. This CDR3 is built from 12 residues. The germline CDR1 and CDR2 sequences are MNHEY and SMNVEV (reference sequence). The chain's CDR3 is CASKDLFGELFF. CDR3 bases: TGTGCCAGCAAAGATTTATTCGGGGAGCTGTTTTTT.

This sequence joins TRBV6-4 and TRBJ1-1; D unresolved. The CDR3 totals 13 residues. Germline V lookup: CDR1 MRHNA, CDR2 SNTAGT. V was pared by 3 bases and J by 1 base, with 6 bases between. CDR3 bases: TGTGCCAGCAGTGAAGAGGGGAACACTGAAGCTTTCTTT. This encodes CASSEEGNTEAFF.

This clone was detected only once. The chain recombines TRBV5-1 with TRBJ1-1; 7 nucleotides match TRBD1. CDR3 length: 15 amino acids. CDR1 is SGHRS, CDR2 YFSETQ, per germline. The V segment lost 2 bases and the J segment 6 bases; nucleotides outside the gene matches: 10. CDR3 sequence (DNA): TGCGCCAGCAGCTTCGGGGTAGGGGGCGCATCTGAAGCTTTCTTT. Translating it yields CASSFGVGGASEAFF. Full variable domain (outside the CDR3, taken from reference TRBV5-1 and TRBJ1-1): KAGVTQTPRYLIKTRGQQVTLSCSPISGHRSVSWYQQTPGQGLQFLFEYFSETQRNKGNFPGRFSGRQFSNSRSEMNVSTLELGDSALYLCASSFGVGGASEAFFGQGTRLTVV.

This clone came up once. The chain has TRBV6-5 and TRBJ2-5, with D maybe TRBD1 (5 bases). The CDR3 consists of 13 residues. The V gene's germline CDR1 is MNHEY and CDR2 SVGAGI. V was cut by 6 bases and J by 5 bases, with 13 bases left in between. CDR3 sequence reads: CASSPPGMETQYF. The CDR3 nucleotides are TGTGCCAGCAGCCCCCCAGGGATGGAGACCCAGTACTTC.

V is TRBV6-2 or TRBV6-3 and J is TRBJ1-5, with D tentatively TRBD1 (6 bases). Germline-derived CDR1 and CDR2 are MNHEY and SVGEGT. The V end lost 4 bases, the J end lost 4 bases, and 11 bases lay between the germline ends. This CDR3 has 14 residues. The CDR3 nucleotides are TGTGCCAGCAGTTCTTCAGGGGAGAATCAGCCCCAGCATTTT. This sequence encodes CASSSSGENQPQHF.

The sample holds one count of this clone. V is TRBV7-3 and J is TRBJ2-2, with D possibly being TRBD1 (6 bases). Trimming removed 5 bases from V and 5 bases from J, with 21 bases in between. Germline V gene data show CDR1 as SGHTA and CDR2 as FQGTGA. The CDR3 covers 17 residues. The DNA for the CDR3 is TGTGCCAGCAGCCAGCAACATGTCTTAGGGGGAACCGGGGAGCTGTTTTTT. It translates to CASSQQHVLGGTGELFF. Full variable domain (rest looked up from reference TRBV7-3 and TRBJ2-2): GAGVSQTPSNKVTEKGKYVELRCDPISGHTALYWYRQSLGQGPEFLIYFQGTGAADDSGLPNDRFFAVRPEGSVSTLKIQRTERGDSAVYLCASSQQHVLGGTGELFFGEGSRLTVL.

The sample holds many counts of this clone. The J gene is TRBJ1-6, the V gene TRBV5-1; 7 bases line up with TRBD1. V was clipped by 7 bases and J by 7 bases; unmatched bases: 5. This CDR3 has 13 residues. Germline CDR1 and CDR2: SGHRS and YFSETQ. This CDR3 is CASSDRENSPLHF. DNA of the CDR3: TGCGCCAGCTCCGACAGGGAAAATTCACCCCTCCACTTT. The full variable domain, rest sourced from reference TRBV5-1 and TRBJ1-6, is KAGVTQTPRYLIKTRGQQVTLSCSPISGHRSVSWYQQTPGQGLQFLFEYFSETQRNKGNFPGRFSGRQFSNSRSEMNVSTLELGDSALYLCASSDRENSPLHFGNGTRLTVT.

V and J are TRBV7-9 and TRBJ2-7; 12 bases align to TRBD2. Germline loops: CDR1 SEHNR, CDR2 FQNEAQ (reference sequence). V lost 8 bases, J lost 2 bases, and 16 bases stayed unmatched. The CDR3 runs 18 residues. CDR3 coding DNA: TGTGCCAGCTCTTGGGTGACTAGCGGGGGAGGTCTTACCTACGAGCAGTACTTC. Translating gives CASSWVTSGGGLTYEQYF.

The rearrangement links TRBV6-2 or TRBV6-3 to TRBJ2-7; unclear D gene. V lost 5 bases and J 0 bases, leaving 5 bases between the germline ends. CDR3 length: 12 residues. Germline V gene sequence: CDR1 MNHEY, CDR2 SVGEGT. DNA of the CDR3: TGTGCCAGCAGTCTCCTCTCCTACGAGCAGTACTTC. This encodes CASSLLSYEQYF.

This sequence joins TRBV5-1 and TRBJ2-5; weak D call: TRBD2 (5 bases). The germline V and J ends were trimmed by 3 bases and 3 bases, with 9 bases remaining between them. From germline, CDR1 is SGHRS and CDR2 YFSETQ. The CDR3 sequence is 13 residues long. CDR3 sequence reads: CASSSPGKETQYF. The CDR3 nucleotides are TGCGCCAGCAGCTCGCCGGGGAAAGAGACCCAGTACTTC.

The V and J genes are TRBV15 and TRBJ2-7; D not certain. The germline CDR1 and CDR2 sequences are LNHNV and YYDKDF (reference sequence). The germline V and J ends were trimmed by 1 base and 0 bases, with 10 bases remaining between them. The length of the CDR3 is 15 residues. The CDR3 sequence: CATSRAGVSSYEQYF. Written as DNA, the CDR3 is TGTGCCACCAGCAGAGCCGGTGTAAGCTCCTACGAGCAGTACTTC.

This clone is a singleton in its sample. The V call is TRBV6-1, the J call TRBJ2-6; D tentatively reads TRBD1 or TRBD2 (6 bases each). V was trimmed by 4 bases and J by 3 bases, leaving 16 bases between them. Germline assignment: CDR1 MNHNS and CDR2 SASEGT. The CDR3 contains 17 residues. CDR3 nucleotide sequence: TGTGCCAGCAGTGTCGGATGGGGGGCTGGTGGGGCCAACGTCCTGACTTTC. It is translated as CASSVGWGAGGANVLTF.

The J gene is TRBJ1-1, the V gene TRBV3-1 (or the pseudogene TRBV3-2); 7 nucleotides align to TRBD1. The CDR3 runs 15 residues. Germline CDR1 is LGHDT and CDR2 is YNNKEL (reference sequence). Trimming took 5 bases from V and 7 from J; bases not matched to a gene: 13. CDR3 in amino acids: CASSKSTRGVLEAFF. CDR3 DNA: TGTGCCAGCAGCAAAAGCACCAGGGGGGTCCTTGAAGCTTTCTTT.

The chain couples TRBV5-4 to TRBJ2-7, with 8 bases lining up with TRBD2. V trimming: 9 bases; J trimming: 0 bases; junction bases outside the gene matches: 20. The CDR3 runs 18 residues. Looked up from germline, CDR1 is SGHNT and CDR2 is YYREEE (reference sequence). The chain's CDR3 is CATRLSGGGILSSYEQYF. CDR3 in DNA: TGTGCCACCCGCTTGTCCGGGGGGGGGATATTGAGCTCCTACGAGCAGTACTTC.

This clone has more than one count but fewer than ten. This rearrangement joins TRBV10-1 to TRBJ2-7; D may be TRBD1 (6 bases). With 5 bases removed from V and 3 bases from J, the gap between germline ends came to 20 bases. Germline CDR1 and CDR2: WNHNN and SYGVQD (reference sequence). CDR3 length: 16 residues. The CDR3 region is CASSYYRDKGLYEQYF. The CDR3 bases are TGCGCCAGCAGTTATTACCGGGACAAGGGGCTCTACGAGCAGTACTTC.

The chain joins TRBV6-1 to TRBJ2-6, with D unclear. Germline lookup yields CDR1 MNHNS and CDR2 SASEGT. Trimming cost V 2 bases and J 1 base, with 6 bases left between them. The CDR3 sequence is 15 residues long. This CDR3 is CASSESQSGANVLTF. DNA of the CDR3: TGTGCCAGCAGTGAAAGTCAATCTGGGGCCAACGTCCTGACTTTC.

The rearrangement joins TRBV10-1 to TRBJ1-1; D not resolved. This CDR3 comprises 13 residues. Trimming cost V 0 bases and J 2 bases, with 4 bases left between them. Germline assignment: CDR1 WNHNN and CDR2 SYGVQD (reference sequence). The CDR3 DNA is TGCGCCAGCAGTGAGTCGGGAAACACTGAAGCTTTCTTT. Residues: CASSESGNTEAFF.

V usage is TRBV19 and J usage is TRBJ2-7; 7 nucleotides match TRBD1. Germline V gives CDR1 LNHDA, CDR2 SQIVND (reference sequence). After removal of 3 bases from V and 3 bases from J, the junction contained 8 bases not matched to a gene. CDR3 size: 15 residues. The CDR3 loop is CASSISGTAYYEQYF. The CDR3 nucleotides read TGTGCCAGTAGTATTAGTGGGACAGCCTACTACGAGCAGTACTTC.

The chain joins TRBV18 to TRBJ2-1; tentatively, D is TRBD1 (5 bases). Germline V gene lookup returns CDR1 KGHSH and CDR2 LQKENI. The V end lost 2 bases, the J end lost 7 bases, and 15 bases lay between the germline ends. The CDR3 consists of 15 residues. CDR3 sequence: CASSPRQGFGNEQFF. For the CDR3, the DNA is TGTGCCAGCTCACCAAGGCAGGGTTTTGGAAATGAGCAGTTCTTC.

This sequence joins TRBV5-1 and TRBJ2-3; 7 bases are shared with TRBD1. V trimming: 2 bases; J trimming: 1 base; junction bases outside the gene matches: 4. The CDR3 contains 15 residues. Germline V gene lookup returns CDR1 SGHRS and CDR2 YFSETQ. CDR3 DNA sequence: TGCGCCAGCAGCTTAACGGGACAGCGCACAGATACGCAGTATTTT. Its translation is CASSLTGQRTDTQYF.

V is TRBV7-3 and J is TRBJ2-7; 7 bases are shared with TRBD1. V dropped 5 bases and J dropped 5; count of bases not matched to a gene: 9. Germline values: CDR1 SGHTA, CDR2 FQGTGA. This CDR3 comprises 14 residues. The CDR3 here is CASSPRDSLDEQYF. The CDR3 region has the DNA TGTGCCAGCAGCCCCCGGGACAGCCTGGACGAGCAGTACTTC.

The rearrangement links TRBV2 to TRBJ2-3; D perhaps matches TRBD2 (6 bases). The length of the CDR3 is 16 residues. Germline V CDR1 and CDR2: SNHLY, FYNNEI. Trimming took 8 bases from V and 0 from J, leaving 18 bases between them. CDR3 bases: TGTGCCAGCGACGTGCACCTAGCGTCTAGCACAGATACGCAGTATTTT. It translates to CASDVHLASSTDTQYF.

This clone showed up just a few times. V usage is TRBV6-5 and J usage is TRBJ2-5; 8 bases map to TRBD2. The V and J ends lost 0 bases and 5 bases, in that order; junction bases with no gene match: 2. The CDR3 spans 14 residues. In germline, CDR1 is MNHEY, CDR2 SVGAGI. The CDR3 region is CASSYSTGGETQYF. CDR3 nucleotide sequence: TGTGCCAGCAGTTACTCGACGGGAGGGGAGACCCAGTACTTC.

The CDR3, as DNA: TGTGCCATCAGATGGACAGGAGACAATGAGCAGTTCTTC. This encodes CAIRWTGDNEQFF. The genes are TRBV10-3 and TRBJ2-1, with 7 bases aligning to TRBD1. Trimming took 6 bases from V and 5 from J; bases not matched to a gene: 4. The CDR3 extends over 13 amino acids. Per germline, CDR1 ENHRY and CDR2 SYGVKD.